These 6 T cell receptor beta chains share one sample of origin, sequenced in a study of shared clonotypes between healthy human individuals. Libraries were prepared by immunoSEQ multiplex PCR; TCRdb keeps only in-frame clonotypes and omits some of them. The sample includes about 510,000 clones, 70% to 80% seen only once; the top ten take roughly 13%. The sequencing sample was made of PBMCs. Receptor source: a woman aged 40 to 50 in good health. Some clones in this sample may be carry-over from other donors' samples.

The chain has TRBV5-4 and TRBJ2-2; TRBD2 agrees at 8 bases. V was clipped by 3 bases and J by 5 bases; unmatched bases: 6. CDR3 size: 15 residues. The germline V gene has CDR1 SGHNT and CDR2 YYREEE (reference sequence). The CDR3 DNA follows: TGTGCCAGCAGCTCATTAGCTAGCGGGACCGGGGAGCTGTTTTTT. Translation gives CASSSLASGTGELFF.

V is TRBV10-3 and J is TRBJ1-4; the D gene is possibly TRBD1 (6 bases). CDR1 ENHRY and CDR2 SYGVKD come from the germline V gene. This CDR3 is built from 14 residues. Trimming left V 6 bases short and J 4 bases short, with 12 bases between. CDR3: CAISPDSRNEKLFF. CDR3 nucleotide sequence: TGTGCCATCAGCCCGGACAGTCGTAATGAAAAACTGTTTTTT.

This clone was observed a handful of times. V usage is TRBV4-2 and J usage is TRBJ2-1; TRBD2 aligns across 10 bases. J lost 7 bases, V lost 1 base, and 10 bases had no gene match. CDR1 and CDR2 (germline): LGHNA, YNFKEQ. This CDR3 region has 17 residues. CDR3 sequence reads: CASSQVLAGGNENEQFF. CDR3 DNA sequence: TGTGCCAGCAGCCAAGTATTAGCGGGAGGAAATGAGAATGAGCAGTTCTTC.

In this sample, this clone turned up once. The chain combines TRBV6-5 with TRBJ2-1, with TRBD2 matching over 13 bases. Germline CDR1 and CDR2: MNHEY and SVGAGI. The length of the CDR3 is 15 residues. V was pared by 6 bases and J by 7 bases, with 6 bases of the junction left unmatched. The CDR3 sequence: CASSRGLAGVNEQFF. The CDR3 nucleotides are TGTGCCAGCAGCCGAGGACTAGCGGGAGTAAATGAGCAGTTCTTC.

In nucleotides, the CDR3 is TGTGCCAGCAGCCGGACAGATAACTATGGCTACACCTTC. Its protein is CASSRTDNYGYTF. The chain has TRBV25-1 and TRBJ1-2, with D possibly matching TRBD1 (6 bases). The CDR3 has 13 residues. Germline CDR1 and CDR2: MGHDK and SYGVNS. Trimming cost V 6 bases and J 1 base, with 9 bases left between them.

V and J are TRBV4-3 and TRBJ1-2, with D tentatively TRBD1 (5 bases). This CDR3 has 15 residues. The V and J ends lost 7 bases and 4 bases respectively, with 19 bases between them. The germline gives CDR1 LGHNA, CDR2 YSLEER. The CDR3 sequence: CASTPKGESGYGYTF. The DNA for the CDR3 is TGCGCCAGCACCCCGAAAGGGGAATCGGGCTATGGCTACACCTTC.